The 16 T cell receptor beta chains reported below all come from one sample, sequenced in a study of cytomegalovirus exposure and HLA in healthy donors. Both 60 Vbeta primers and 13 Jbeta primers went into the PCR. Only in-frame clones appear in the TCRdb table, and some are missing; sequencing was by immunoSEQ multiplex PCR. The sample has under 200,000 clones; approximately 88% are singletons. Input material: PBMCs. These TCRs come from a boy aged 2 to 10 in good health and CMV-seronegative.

As DNA, the CDR3 is TGTGCCAGCAGCACCTCTAGGGGGGGGGAGCAGTACTTC. Translated, it gives CASSTSRGGEQYF. The chain couples TRBV7-3 to TRBJ2-7; D is perhaps TRBD2 (7 bases). V lost 5 bases to trimming and J lost 7 bases, with 15 bases between them. The germline V gene has CDR1 SGHTA and CDR2 FQGTGA. The CDR3 is made up of 13 amino acids.

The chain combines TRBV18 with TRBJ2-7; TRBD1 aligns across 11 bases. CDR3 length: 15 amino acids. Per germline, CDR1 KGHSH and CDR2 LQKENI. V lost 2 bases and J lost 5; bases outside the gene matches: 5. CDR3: CASSPKRDRGNEQYF. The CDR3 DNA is TGTGCCAGCTCACCAAAGAGGGACAGGGGGAACGAGCAGTACTTC.

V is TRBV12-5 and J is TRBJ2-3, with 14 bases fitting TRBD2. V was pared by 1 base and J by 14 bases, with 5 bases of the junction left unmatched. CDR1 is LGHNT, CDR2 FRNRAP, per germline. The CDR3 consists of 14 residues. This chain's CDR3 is CASGLGLAGGPGYF. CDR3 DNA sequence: TGTGCTAGTGGTTTGGGACTAGCGGGAGGGCCGGGGTATTTT.

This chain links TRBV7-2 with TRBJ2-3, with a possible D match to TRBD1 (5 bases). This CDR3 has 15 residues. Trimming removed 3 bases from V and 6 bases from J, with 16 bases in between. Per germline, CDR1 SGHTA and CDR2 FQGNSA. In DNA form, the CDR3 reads TGTGCCAGCAGCTTGGGCAGGGATGTATTCGATACGCAGTATTTT. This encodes CASSLGRDVFDTQYF.

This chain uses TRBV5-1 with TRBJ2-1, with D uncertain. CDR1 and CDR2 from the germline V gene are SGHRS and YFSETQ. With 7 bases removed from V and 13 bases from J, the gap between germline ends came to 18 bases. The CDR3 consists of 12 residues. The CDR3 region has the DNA TGCGCCAGCGCAATCTCGCCGCCAGATCAGTTCTTC. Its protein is CASAISPPDQFF.

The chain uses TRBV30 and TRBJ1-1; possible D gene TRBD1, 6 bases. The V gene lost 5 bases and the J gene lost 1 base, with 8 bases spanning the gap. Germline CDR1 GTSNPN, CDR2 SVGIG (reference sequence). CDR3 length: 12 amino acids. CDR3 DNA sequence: TGTGCCTGGCACAGGGAGAACACTGAAGCTTTCTTT. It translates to CAWHRENTEAFF.

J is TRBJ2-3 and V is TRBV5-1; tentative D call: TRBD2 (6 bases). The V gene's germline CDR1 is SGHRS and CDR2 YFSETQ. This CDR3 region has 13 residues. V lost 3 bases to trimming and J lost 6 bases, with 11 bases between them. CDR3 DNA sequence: TGCGCCAGCAGCTGGACTACGGGGGATACGCAGTATTTT. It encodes CASSWTTGDTQYF.

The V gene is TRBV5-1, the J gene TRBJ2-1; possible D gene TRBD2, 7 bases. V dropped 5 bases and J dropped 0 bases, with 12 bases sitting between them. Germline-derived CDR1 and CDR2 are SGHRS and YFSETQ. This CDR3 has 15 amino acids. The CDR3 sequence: CASREGGISYNEQFF. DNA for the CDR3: TGCGCCAGCAGAGAGGGGGGGATCTCCTACAATGAGCAGTTCTTC.

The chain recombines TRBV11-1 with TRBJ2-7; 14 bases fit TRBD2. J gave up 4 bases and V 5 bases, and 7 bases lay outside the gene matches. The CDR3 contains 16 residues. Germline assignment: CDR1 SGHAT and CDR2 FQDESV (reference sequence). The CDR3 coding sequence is TGTGCCAGCAGCCCTGGGACTAGCGGGAGAGTGTACGAGCAGTACTTC. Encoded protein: CASSPGTSGRVYEQYF.

CDR3: CASSGTSDRPYNEQFF. The CDR3 DNA follows: TGCGCCAGCAGCGGAACTAGCGATCGACCCTACAATGAGCAGTTCTTC. V usage is TRBV5-1 and J usage is TRBJ2-1; 7 nucleotides line up with TRBD2. There are 16 residues in the CDR3. The germline V gene has CDR1 SGHRS and CDR2 YFSETQ. V was pared by 4 bases and J by 2 bases, with 9 bases of the junction left unmatched.

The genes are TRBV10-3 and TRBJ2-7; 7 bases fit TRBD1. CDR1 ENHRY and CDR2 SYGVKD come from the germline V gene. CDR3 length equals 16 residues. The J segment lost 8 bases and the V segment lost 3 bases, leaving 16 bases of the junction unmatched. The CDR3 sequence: CAISDLTGAGPLKQYF. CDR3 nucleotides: TGTGCCATCAGTGACCTTACAGGGGCCGGACCCCTCAAGCAGTACTTC.

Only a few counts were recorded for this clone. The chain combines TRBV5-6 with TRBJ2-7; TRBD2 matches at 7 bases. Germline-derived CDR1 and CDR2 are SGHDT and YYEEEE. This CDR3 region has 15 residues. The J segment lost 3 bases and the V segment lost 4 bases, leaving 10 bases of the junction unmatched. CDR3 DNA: TGTGCCAGCAGCCGCGGGAGTCGGGGAATCTACGAGCAGTACTTC. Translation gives CASSRGSRGIYEQYF.

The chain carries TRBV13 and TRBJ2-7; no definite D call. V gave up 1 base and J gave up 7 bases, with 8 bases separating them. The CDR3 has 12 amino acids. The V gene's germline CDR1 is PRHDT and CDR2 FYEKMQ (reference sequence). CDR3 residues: CASSLARREQYF. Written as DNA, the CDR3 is TGTGCCAGCAGCTTAGCCCGCCGGGAGCAGTACTTC.

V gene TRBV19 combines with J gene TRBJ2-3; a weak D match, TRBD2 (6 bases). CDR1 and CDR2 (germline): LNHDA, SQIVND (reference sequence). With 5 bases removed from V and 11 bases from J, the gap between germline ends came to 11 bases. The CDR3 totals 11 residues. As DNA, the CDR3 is TGTGCCAGTAGTCCGGGACTTTGGCAGTATTTT. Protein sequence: CASSPGLWQYF.

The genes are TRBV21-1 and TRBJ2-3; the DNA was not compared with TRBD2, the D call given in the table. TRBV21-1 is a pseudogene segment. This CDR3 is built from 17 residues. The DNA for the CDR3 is TGTGCCAGCAGCAAAGTAGTAACTAGCGGGGTAACAGATACGCAGTATTTT. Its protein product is CASSKVVTSGVTDTQYF.

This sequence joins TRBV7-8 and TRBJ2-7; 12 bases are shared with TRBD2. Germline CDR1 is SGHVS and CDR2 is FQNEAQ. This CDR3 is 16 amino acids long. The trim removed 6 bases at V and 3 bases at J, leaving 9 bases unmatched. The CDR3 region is CASSITEGLAGYEQYF. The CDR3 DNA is TGTGCCAGCAGTATAACCGAGGGACTAGCGGGCTACGAGCAGTACTTC.